These 22 T cell receptor beta chains were sequenced from one sample in a study of cytomegalovirus exposure and HLA in healthy donors. In the PCR, 60 Vbeta and 13 Jbeta primers were used. Method: immunoSEQ multiplex PCR; TCRdb's copy keeps in-frame clones and lacks some. Its table lists approximately 120,000 clones. Sequencing was done on a sample of PBMCs. The receptors were sampled from a woman aged 55-70 years in good health and CMV-seronegative.

The rearrangement joins TRBV9 to TRBJ2-3; weak D call: TRBD2 (6 bases). CDR3 size: 17 residues. CDR1 is SGDLS and CDR2 is YYNGEE in the germline V gene. Trimming removed 2 bases at V and 3 bases at J, with 19 bases between. CDR3 amino acids: CASSVTTGTGWTDTQYF. In DNA, the CDR3 is TGTGCCAGCAGCGTCACGACCGGGACTGGATGGACAGATACGCAGTATTTT.

The rearrangement links TRBV11-2 to TRBJ1-4; D not certain. The CDR3 consists of 12 residues. CDR1 SGHAT and CDR2 FQNNGV come from the germline V gene. Trimming stripped 5 bases from V and 7 bases from J, with 8 bases between. Written as DNA, the CDR3 is TGTGCCAGCAGCCCGGACTCTGAAAAACTGTTTTTT. This gives the protein CASSPDSEKLFF.

The chain has TRBV28 and TRBJ2-7; TRBD1 agrees at 9 bases. CDR1 and CDR2 from the germline V gene are MDHEN and SYDVKM. CDR3 length equals 14 residues. V lost 4 bases and J lost 5; bases outside the gene matches: 6. The CDR3 DNA reads as TGTGCCAGCAGTTCAGGACAGGGGCCAAACGAGCAGTACTTC. Protein: CASSSGQGPNEQYF.

The V gene is TRBV19, the J gene TRBJ1-4, with D perhaps TRBD1 (5 bases). The CDR3 contains 12 residues. Trimming took off 10 bases at V and 7 bases at J, with 13 bases between the two ends. Germline V lookup: CDR1 LNHDA, CDR2 SQIVND (reference sequence). The CDR3 region is CATSRVGEKLFF. CDR3 coding DNA: TGTGCCACAAGCAGGGTTGGTGAAAAACTGTTTTTT.

J is TRBJ2-7 and V is TRBV12-5, with D possibly matching TRBD1 (6 bases). This CDR3 has 14 residues. Trimming cost V 2 bases and J 2 bases, with 10 bases left between them. Germline-derived CDR1 and CDR2 are LGHNT and FRNRAP. The DNA for the CDR3 is TGTGCTAGTGGTTTGACAGGGAAACCCTACGAGCAGTACTTC. Translating it yields CASGLTGKPYEQYF.

V is TRBV5-1 and J is TRBJ2-3; weak D call: TRBD2 (6 bases). Trimming took off 4 bases at V and 3 bases at J, with 18 bases between the two ends. The V gene's germline CDR1 is SGHRS and CDR2 YFSETQ. This CDR3 region has 16 residues. In DNA, the CDR3 is TGCGCCAGCAGCCCGGGACTGGACCCGAAAACAGATACGCAGTATTTT. Translation: CASSPGLDPKTDTQYF.

The chain is built from TRBV4-2 and TRBJ2-5; the D is unclear. The CDR3 is 14 residues long. V lost 1 base and J 2 bases, leaving 8 bases between the germline ends. CDR1 and CDR2 (germline): LGHNA, YNFKEQ. The CDR3 sequence is CASSQGGVQETQYF. The CDR3 DNA is TGTGCCAGCAGCCAAGGTGGAGTACAAGAGACCCAGTACTTC.

This chain links TRBV11-2 with TRBJ2-5, with 13 positions matching TRBD2. Losses at the gene ends were 5 bases for V and 0 bases for J; bases not matched to a gene: 6. The length of the CDR3 is 17 residues. The germline V gene has CDR1 SGHAT and CDR2 FQNNGV. CDR3 amino acids: CASSRLAGGLYQETQYF. Here the CDR3 DNA reads TGTGCCAGCAGCAGACTAGCGGGGGGCCTATACCAAGAGACCCAGTACTTC.

The rearrangement links TRBV6-4 to TRBJ2-3; no reliable D call. The CDR3 sequence is 14 residues long. Trimming shortened V by 4 bases and J by 4 bases, and 12 bases separated the two germline ends. The germline gives CDR1 MRHNA, CDR2 SNTAGT. The CDR3 coding sequence is TGTGCCAGCAGTGCTCTTTCTGAGGCAGATACGCAGTATTTT. Amino acids: CASSALSEADTQYF.

With respect to this clone: This sample also contains other DNA sequences that code for the same CDR3. V is TRBV7-9 and J is TRBJ2-7, with 9 nucleotides matching TRBD1. There are 14 residues in the CDR3. V shed 4 bases, J shed 0 bases, and the junction held 1 base outside the gene matches. Germline assignment: CDR1 SEHNR and CDR2 FQNEAQ (reference sequence). The CDR3 reads CASSSGQGSYEQYF. CDR3 DNA sequence: TGTGCCAGCAGCTCGGGACAGGGCTCCTACGAGCAGTACTTC.

Remarks on this clone: One end of the junction is discordant with germline, which a read error may explain. DNA for the CDR3: TGCGCCAGCAGCCGGATTGGACTAGGCTCCAACGAGCAGTACTTC. It encodes CASSRIGLGSNEQYF. The gene calls are TRBV4-1 and TRBJ2-7, with 7 bases that match TRBD2. The CDR3 spans 15 residues. Per the germline V gene, CDR1 is MGHRA and CDR2 is YSYEKL.

The rearrangement joins TRBV19 to TRBJ2-4; tentative D call: TRBD1 (5 bases). Germline V CDR1 and CDR2: LNHDA, SQIVND (reference sequence). V was cut by 7 bases and J by 15 bases, with 22 bases left in between. The CDR3 is 13 amino acids. The CDR3 spells CASNLLGVQVLYF. The CDR3 DNA reads as TGTGCCAGTAACCTCTTAGGTGTACAGGTTTTGTACTTC. The full variable domain, its missing parts supplied by reference TRBV19 and TRBJ2-4, is DGGITQSPKYLFRKEGQNVTLSCEQNLNHDAMYWYRQDPGQGLRLIYYSQIVNDFQKGDIAEGYSVSREKKESFPLTVTSAQKNPTAFYLCASNLLGVQVLYFGAGTRLSVL.

J is TRBJ1-5 and V is TRBV7-2; 8 nucleotides line up with TRBD1. J gave up 3 bases and V 3 bases, and 4 bases lay outside the gene matches. Germline CDR1 SGHTA, CDR2 FQGNSA. The CDR3 runs to 15 residues. The CDR3 sequence is CASSFAGGYNQPQHF. For the CDR3, the DNA is TGTGCCAGCAGCTTCGCAGGGGGCTACAATCAGCCCCAGCATTTT.

V and J are TRBV9 and TRBJ2-7; D uncertain. Looked up from germline, CDR1 is SGDLS and CDR2 is YYNGEE. Trimming shortened V by 2 bases and J by 3 bases, and 9 bases separated the two germline ends. The CDR3 extends over 13 amino acids. The CDR3 DNA reads as TGTGCCAGCAGCGTCGACACGCACTACGAGCAGTACTTC. Translated, it gives CASSVDTHYEQYF.

V and J are TRBV10-2 and TRBJ1-6; D is possibly TRBD1 (5 bases). The germline V and J ends were trimmed by 8 bases and 5 bases, with 10 bases remaining between them. The germline V gene has CDR1 WSHSY and CDR2 SAAADI. The CDR3 runs 13 residues. The CDR3 DNA reads as TGCGCCAGCCGGGGGGGGGATAATTCACCCCTCCACTTT. It encodes CASRGGDNSPLHF.

The rearrangement links TRBV28 to TRBJ1-5; 8 bases align to TRBD1. The CDR3 has 14 residues. Trimming took 5 bases from V and 5 from J; bases not matched to a gene: 5. From germline, CDR1 is MDHEN and CDR2 SYDVKM. DNA for the CDR3: TGTGCCAGCAGTGTAGACAGGGGCGATCAGCCCCAGCATTTT. Protein: CASSVDRGDQPQHF.

The chain couples TRBV4-1 to TRBJ2-1; 7 bases agree with TRBD2. This CDR3 is 17 amino acids long. V lost 0 bases, J lost 4 bases, and 9 bases stayed unmatched. The germline CDR1 and CDR2 sequences are MGHRA and YSYEKL. In nucleotides, the CDR3 is TGCGCCAGCAGCCAAGAGTGGCCAGCGGGACCGTACAATGAGCAGTTCTTC. Translation: CASSQEWPAGPYNEQFF.

As for this clone: Other DNA sequences in this specimen translate into the identical CDR3. The V call is TRBV28, the J call TRBJ1-5, with D unclear. V was shortened by 5 bases and J by 6 bases, with 8 bases between the two germline ends. The CDR3 sequence is 12 residues long. Germline CDR1 and CDR2: MDHEN and SYDVKM. CDR3 in amino acids: CASSPLGQPQHF. The CDR3 DNA sequence: TGTGCCAGCAGTCCACTAGGTCAGCCCCAGCATTTT.

This sequence joins TRBV7-8 and TRBJ2-7; tentative D call: TRBD2 (6 bases). Germline V CDR1 and CDR2: SGHVS, FQNEAQ. The ends were cut back, 4 bases at V and 0 bases at J, with 10 bases in the middle. CDR3 length equals 14 residues. DNA of the CDR3: TGTGCCAGCAGCTCCAGGGACTCCTCCTACGAGCAGTACTTC. The encoded protein is CASSSRDSSYEQYF.

The genes are TRBV11-2 and TRBJ2-5; a possible D gene is TRBD1 (5 bases). This CDR3 has 15 residues. Germline values: CDR1 SGHAT, CDR2 FQNNGV. The germline V and J ends were trimmed by 5 bases and 4 bases, with 17 bases remaining between them. The CDR3 here is CASSLGWGLGETQYF. The DNA of the CDR3 is TGTGCCAGCAGCCTGGGGTGGGGCTTAGGAGAGACCCAGTACTTC.

The chain couples TRBV7-2 to TRBJ2-1; 10 positions match TRBD2. Germline trimming cut 4 bases from V and 4 bases from J; bases unmatched to any gene: 4. The CDR3 totals 15 residues. Germline CDR1 is SGHTA and CDR2 is FQGNSA. The CDR3 sequence: CASSYRTSGYNEQFF. CDR3 in DNA: TGTGCCAGCAGCTATCGGACTAGCGGATACAATGAGCAGTTCTTC.

The J gene is TRBJ1-4, the V gene TRBV30; a weak D match, TRBD1 (5 bases). This CDR3 is built from 13 residues. Trimming shortened V by 0 bases and J by 7 bases, and 9 bases separated the two germline ends. Germline V lookup: CDR1 GTSNPN, CDR2 SVGIG (reference sequence). The CDR3 reads CAWSVQGREKLFF. For the CDR3, the DNA is TGTGCCTGGAGTGTCCAGGGCCGTGAAAAACTGTTTTTT.